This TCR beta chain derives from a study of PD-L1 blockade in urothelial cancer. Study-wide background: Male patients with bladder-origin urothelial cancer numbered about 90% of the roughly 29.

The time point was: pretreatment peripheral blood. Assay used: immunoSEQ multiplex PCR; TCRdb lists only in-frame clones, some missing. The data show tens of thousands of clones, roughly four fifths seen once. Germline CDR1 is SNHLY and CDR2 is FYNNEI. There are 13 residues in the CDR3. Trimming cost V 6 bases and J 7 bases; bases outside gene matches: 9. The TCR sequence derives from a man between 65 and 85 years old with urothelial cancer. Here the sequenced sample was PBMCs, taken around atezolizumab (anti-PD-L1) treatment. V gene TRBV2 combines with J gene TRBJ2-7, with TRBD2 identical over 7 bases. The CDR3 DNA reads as TGTGCCAGCAGATTCTCCGGCGGGGGTGAGCAGTACTTC. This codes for CASRFSGGGEQYF.